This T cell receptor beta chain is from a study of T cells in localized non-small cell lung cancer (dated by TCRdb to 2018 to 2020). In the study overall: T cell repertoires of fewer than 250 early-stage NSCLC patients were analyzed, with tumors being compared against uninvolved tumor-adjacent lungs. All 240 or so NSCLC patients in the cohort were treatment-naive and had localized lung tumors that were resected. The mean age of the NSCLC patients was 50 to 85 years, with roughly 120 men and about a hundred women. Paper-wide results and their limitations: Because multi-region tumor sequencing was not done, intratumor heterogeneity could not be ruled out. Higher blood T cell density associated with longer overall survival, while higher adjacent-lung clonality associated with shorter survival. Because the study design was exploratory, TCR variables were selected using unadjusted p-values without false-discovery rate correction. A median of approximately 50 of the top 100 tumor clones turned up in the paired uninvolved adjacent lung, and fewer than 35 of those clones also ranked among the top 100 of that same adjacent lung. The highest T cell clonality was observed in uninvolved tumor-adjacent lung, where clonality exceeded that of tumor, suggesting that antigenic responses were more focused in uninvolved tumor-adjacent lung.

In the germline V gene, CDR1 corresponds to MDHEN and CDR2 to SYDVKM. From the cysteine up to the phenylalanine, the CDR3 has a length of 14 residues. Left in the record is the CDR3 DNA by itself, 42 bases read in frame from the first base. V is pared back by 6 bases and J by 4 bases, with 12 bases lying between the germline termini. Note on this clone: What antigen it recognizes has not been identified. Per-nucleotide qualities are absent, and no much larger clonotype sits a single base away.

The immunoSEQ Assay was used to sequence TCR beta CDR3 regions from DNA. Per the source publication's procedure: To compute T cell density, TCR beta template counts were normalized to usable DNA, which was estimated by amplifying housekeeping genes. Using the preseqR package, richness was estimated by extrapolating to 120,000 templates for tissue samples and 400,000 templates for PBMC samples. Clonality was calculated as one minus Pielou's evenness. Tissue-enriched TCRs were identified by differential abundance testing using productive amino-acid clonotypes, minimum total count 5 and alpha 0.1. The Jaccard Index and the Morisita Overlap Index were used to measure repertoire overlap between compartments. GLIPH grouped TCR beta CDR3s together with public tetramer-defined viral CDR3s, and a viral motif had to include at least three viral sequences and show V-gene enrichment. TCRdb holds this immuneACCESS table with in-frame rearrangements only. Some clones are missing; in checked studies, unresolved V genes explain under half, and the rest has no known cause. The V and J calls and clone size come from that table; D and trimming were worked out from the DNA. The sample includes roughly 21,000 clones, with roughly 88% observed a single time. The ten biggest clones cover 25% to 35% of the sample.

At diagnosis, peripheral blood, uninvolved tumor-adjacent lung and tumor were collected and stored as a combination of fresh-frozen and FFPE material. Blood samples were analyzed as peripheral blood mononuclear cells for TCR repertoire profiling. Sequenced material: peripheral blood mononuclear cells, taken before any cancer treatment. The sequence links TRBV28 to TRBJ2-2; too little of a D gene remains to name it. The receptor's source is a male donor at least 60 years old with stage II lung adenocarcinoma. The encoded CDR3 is CASSPPVTTGELFF. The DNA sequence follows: TGTGCCAGCAGCCCCCCCGTTACCACCGGGGAGCTGTTTTTT.